This T cell receptor (beta chain) was recovered during a study of blood T cell repertoires in COVID-19. Study summary: PBMCs, B-cell-depleted T cells, or T cells were the source of the cDNA or gDNA that made up the material.

V dropped 6 bases and J dropped 6 bases, with 12 bases sitting between them. This CDR3 contains 13 residues. The V gene's germline CDR1 is KGHSH and CDR2 LQKENI. Sequencing was performed with immunoSEQ multiplex PCR; in TCRdb, only in-frame clones are kept and a portion is missing. The sample holds roughly 70,000 clones, 75% to 80% seen once. The receptor was derived from a woman aged 55-70 years with acute or convalescent COVID-19. The sample consisted of peripheral blood. V is TRBV18 and J is TRBJ2-1; tentatively, D is TRBD2 (5 bases). The CDR3 spells CASSTGESNEQFF. The CDR3 DNA reads as TGTGCCAGCTCCACCGGGGAGAGCAATGAGCAGTTCTTC.